This TCR beta chain originates from a study of cytomegalovirus exposure and HLA in healthy donors. The CDR3 totals 16 residues. V shed 5 bases and J shed 8 bases, with 19 bases lying between them. CDR1 is SEHNR and CDR2 is FQNEAQ in the germline V gene (reference sequence). Overall study results and limits: When analyzed later, a missense DCLRE1C variant was found to be linked to TCR beta V- and J-gene trimming.

On this clone: Its matching antigen is unknown.

The PCR was carried out with 60 Vbeta primers and 13 Jbeta primers. This table comes from immunoSEQ multiplex PCR, and its TCRdb copy is limited to in-frame clones, with some not included. This sample has over 150,000 clones, with 70% to 90% found just once. The J gene is TRBJ2-6, the V gene TRBV7-9, with a possible D match to TRBD2 (5 bases). The source is a girl aged 10 to 17 in good health and CMV-seropositive. Sequencing was done on a sample of PBMCs. Here the CDR3 reads CASSRPTSRETNVLTF. CDR3 DNA sequence: TGTGCCAGCAGCCGGCCGACATCGAGGGAGACCAACGTCCTGACTTTC.